These T cell receptor beta chains were read from a single sample in a study of T-cell reconstitution after alpha-beta-depleted transplantation in children. TCRdb ran MiXCR on the PCR reads and lists one entry per CDR3 protein. Altogether 700,000 to 950,000 distinct CDR3 sequences are present, about 16% being singletons, with the ten largest covering about 5%. The specimen was PBMCs, mostly from graft donor cells, collected 360 days after TCRalphabeta/CD19-depleted stem cell transplant. Receptor source: a male patient younger than 18 who had a stem cell transplant for acute lymphoblastic leukemia, so the T cells may come from the graft donor. Both conserved end residues are part of each CDR3. The D gene is left open where the match is weak. Clone sizes are given selectively: once, few, many, or a class where the clone is expanded.

>.|TRBV29-1|.|TRBJ2-7
TGCAGCGTTGTAACCGCCGACCTGAAGCCGTACGAGCAGTACTTC
CSVVTADLKPYEQYF
>TRBD1|TRBV5-1|many|TRBJ2-7
TGCGCCAGCAGCTCGGGACAGGGCCACTACGAGCAGTACTTC
CASSSGQGHYEQYF
>.|TRBV4-1|few|TRBJ1-2
TGCGCCAGCAGCCAAGTGGTAGTTAGGAGAGGGGACTATGGCTACACCTTC
CASSQVVVRRGDYGYTF
>.|TRBV20-1|.|TRBJ2-5
TGCAGTGCTACCCTAGTGGAGGGGCTGAGTGAGACCCAGTACTTC
CSATLVEGLSETQYF
>.|TRBV5-1|few|TRBJ2-7
TGCGCCAGCAGCCCAGGGATAAACTCCTACGAGCAGTACTTC
CASSPGINSYEQYF
>TRBD1|TRBV2|few|TRBJ2-4
TGTGCCAGCAGCGTGAACAGGGGGCTGAACATTCAGTACTTC
CASSVNRGLNIQYF
>TRBD1|TRBV5-1|.|TRBJ2-7
TGCGCCAGCAGCTTGTTTGACAGGGCCGAGCAGTACTTC
CASSLFDRAEQYF
>TRBD2|TRBV3-1|.|TRBJ2-1
TGTGCCACCTGCCAAACCCAGACTAGCGGGAGAAACAATGAGCAGTTCTTC
CATCQTQTSGRNNEQFF
>.|TRBV12-3/TRBV12-4|.|TRBJ2-6
TGTGCCAGCCTAATTGCATTTTACTCCTCTGGGGCCAACGTCCTGACTTTC
CASLIAFYSSGANVLTF
>.|TRBV13|many|TRBJ2-6
TGTGCCAGCAGCTCCGAGGGGGCCAACGTCCTGACTTTC
CASSSEGANVLTF
>.|TRBV6-1|.|TRBJ2-7
TGTGCCAGCACTCGAGAGCGGAGTTACTCCTACGAGCAGTACTTC
CASTRERSYSYEQYF
>.|TRBV4-1|.|TRBJ2-3
TGCGCCAGCAGCCGACAGGTCACAGATACGCAGTATTTT
CASSRQVTDTQYF
>TRBD2|TRBV5-1|few|TRBJ2-1
TGCGCCAGCAGCCCGAGCCGACTAGCGGGCTCGGATGAGCAGTTCTTC
CASSPSRLAGSDEQFF
>.|TRBV5-4|.|TRBJ1-5
TGTGCCAGCAGCTTGTACATGGAGGCAACCCCATATAGCAATCAGCCCCAGCATTTT
CASSLYMEATPYSNQPQHF
>.|TRBV7-9|many|TRBJ2-4
TGTGCCAGCAGCTTAGTGCGCGAGGGAGGTATTCAGTACTTC
CASSLVREGGIQYF
>.|TRBV12-3/TRBV12-4|few|TRBJ2-6
TGTGCCAGCAGTTTAAGGACAGTCAGCTCTGGGGCCAACGTCCTGACTTTC
CASSLRTVSSGANVLTF
>TRBD1|TRBV20-1|.|TRBJ2-3
TGCAGTGCTTACAGGGGTAGCACAGATACGCAGTATTTT
CSAYRGSTDTQYF
>.|TRBV29-1|.|TRBJ2-2
TGCAGCGCCCGACAAATATACACCGGGGAGCTGTTTTTT
CSARQIYTGELFF
>.|TRBV20-1|many|TRBJ2-5
TGCAGTGATGAGGGGGGGGTGACCCAGTACTTC
CSDEGGVTQYF
>.|TRBV5-1|few|TRBJ1-6
TGCGCCAGCAGTTTGGGGACTGTAGCTAATTCACCCCTCCACTTT
CASSLGTVANSPLHF
>.|TRBV20-1|few|TRBJ2-4
TGCAGTGCTAGAGGACAGACACGCCACCAAAACATTCAGTACTTC
CSARGQTRHQNIQYF
>.|TRBV21-1|.|TRBJ1-1
TGTGCCAGCAGCAATATTGGGCAGCTTGCCATGAACACTGAAGCTTTCTTT
CASSNIGQLAMNTEAFF
>TRBD2|TRBV5-1|.|TRBJ2-2
TGCGCCAGCAGCGCTTCACGACTAGCCACCGGGGAGCTGTTTTTT
CASSASRLATGELFF
>TRBD2|TRBV6-5|.|TRBJ2-7
TGTGCCAGCAGTTACTCGTGGCGGGAGCCCTACGAGCAGTACTTC
CASSYSWREPYEQYF
>.|TRBV10-3|few|TRBJ2-1
TGTGCCATCAGCCCGGAATACAATGAGCAGTTCTTC
CAISPEYNEQFF
>.|TRBV12-3/TRBV12-4|few|TRBJ1-4
TGTGCCAGCAGTCCCTGGGGATCCTTTAATGAAAAACTGTTTTTT
CASSPWGSFNEKLFF
>.|TRBV27|few|TRBJ2-4
TGTGCCAGCAGTTTGAGGGGGGCCAAAAACATTCAGTACTTC
CASSLRGAKNIQYF